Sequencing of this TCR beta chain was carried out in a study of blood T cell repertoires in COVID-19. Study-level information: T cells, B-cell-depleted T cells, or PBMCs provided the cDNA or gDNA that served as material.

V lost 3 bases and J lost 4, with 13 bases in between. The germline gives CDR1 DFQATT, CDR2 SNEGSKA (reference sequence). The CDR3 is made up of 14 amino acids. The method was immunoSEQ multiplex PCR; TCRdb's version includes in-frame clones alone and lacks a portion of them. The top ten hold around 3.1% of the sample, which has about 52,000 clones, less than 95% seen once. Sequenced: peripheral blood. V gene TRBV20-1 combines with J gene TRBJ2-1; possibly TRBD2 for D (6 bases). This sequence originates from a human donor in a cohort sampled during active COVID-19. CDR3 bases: TGCAGTGCTAGTGCCGGGAGCGGTTACAATGAGCAGTTCTTC. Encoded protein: CSASAGSGYNEQFF.